At least ten counts were recorded for the clone carrying this T cell receptor (beta chain). Its antigen is not known. No DNA is shown, since the ends of the CDR3 on it are uncertain; the CDR3 is the one TCRdb lists. The CDR3 is 21 amino acids long, termini counted. This entry comes from a study of blood T cells in healthy people across ages. Study results and limitations: The long-lived group displayed more naive CD4+ cells, plus higher diversity, than the aged donors did. Changes seen in expanded clonotypes were possibly confounded by donor CMV status left unknown.

Combining a sample-barcoded 5' primer with a J-beta primer mix, a second PCR ran for about 7 to 12 cycles. In TCRdb, the 5' RACE reads were re-called with MiXCR into one record per CDR3 protein. The sample includes around 690,000 distinct CDR3 sequences, under 65% of them seen just once. The specimen sequenced was blood. This TCR was sampled from a man in his 60s in good health. This chain uses TRBV12-3 or TRBV12-4 with TRBJ2-5; the table's D call, TRBD1, was not checked against the DNA. CDR3 loop: CASSFGGAGDTQYFGPGTQYF.